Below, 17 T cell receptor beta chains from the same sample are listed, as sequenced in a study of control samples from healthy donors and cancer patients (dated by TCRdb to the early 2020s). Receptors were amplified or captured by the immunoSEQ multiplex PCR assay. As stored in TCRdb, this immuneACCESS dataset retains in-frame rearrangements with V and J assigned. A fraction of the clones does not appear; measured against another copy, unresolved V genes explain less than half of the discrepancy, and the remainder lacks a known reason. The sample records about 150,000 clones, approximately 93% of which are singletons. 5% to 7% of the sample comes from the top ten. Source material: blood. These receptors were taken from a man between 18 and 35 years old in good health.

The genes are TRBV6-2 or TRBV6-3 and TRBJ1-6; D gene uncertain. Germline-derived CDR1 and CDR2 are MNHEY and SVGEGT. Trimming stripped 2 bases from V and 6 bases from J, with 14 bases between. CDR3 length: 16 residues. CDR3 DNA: TGTGCCAGCAGTTACCGGGAGGCTTCGGGTAATTCACCCCTCCACTTT. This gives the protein CASSYREASGNSPLHF.

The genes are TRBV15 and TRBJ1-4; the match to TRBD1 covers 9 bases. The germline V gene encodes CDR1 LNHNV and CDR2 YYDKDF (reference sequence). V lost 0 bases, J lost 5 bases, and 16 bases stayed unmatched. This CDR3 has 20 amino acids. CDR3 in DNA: TGTGCCACCAGCAGAGACCATGAATCTGGGGGACAGGGTCGAAATGAAAAACTGTTTTTT. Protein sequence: CATSRDHESGGQGRNEKLFF.

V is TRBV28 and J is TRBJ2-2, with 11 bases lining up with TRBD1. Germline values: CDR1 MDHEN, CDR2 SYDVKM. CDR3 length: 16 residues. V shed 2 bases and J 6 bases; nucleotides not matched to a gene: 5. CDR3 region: CASSLTGTGGAGELFF. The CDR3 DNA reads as TGTGCCAGCAGTTTAACTGGGACAGGGGGGGCCGGGGAGCTGTTTTTT. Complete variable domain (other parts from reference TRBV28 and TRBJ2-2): DVKVTQSSRYLVKRTGEKVFLECVQDMDHENMFWYRQDPGLGLRLIYFSYDVKMKEKGDIPEGYSVSREKKERFSLILESASTNQTSMYLCASSLTGTGGAGELFFGEGSRLTVL.

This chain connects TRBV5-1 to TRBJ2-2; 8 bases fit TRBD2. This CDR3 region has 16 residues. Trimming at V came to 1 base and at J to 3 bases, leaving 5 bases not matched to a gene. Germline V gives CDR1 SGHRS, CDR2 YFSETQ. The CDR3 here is CASSLLSGSDTGELFF. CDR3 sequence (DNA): TGCGCCAGCAGCTTGTTAAGCGGGAGCGACACCGGGGAGCTGTTTTTT.

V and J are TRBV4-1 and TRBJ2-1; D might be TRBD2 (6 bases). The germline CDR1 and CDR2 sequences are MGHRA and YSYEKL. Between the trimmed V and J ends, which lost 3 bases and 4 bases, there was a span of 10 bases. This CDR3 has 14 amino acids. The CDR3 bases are TGCGCCAGCAGCCAGGTTGGGAGGTACAATGAGCAGTTCTTC. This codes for CASSQVGRYNEQFF.

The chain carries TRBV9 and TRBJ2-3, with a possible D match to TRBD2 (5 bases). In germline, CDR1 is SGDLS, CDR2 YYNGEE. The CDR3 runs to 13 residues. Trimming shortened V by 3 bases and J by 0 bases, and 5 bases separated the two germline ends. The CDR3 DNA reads TGTGCCAGCAGCGGGACTAGCACAGATACGCAGTATTTT. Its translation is CASSGTSTDTQYF. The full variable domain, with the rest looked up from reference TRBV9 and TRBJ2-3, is DSGVTQTPKHLITATGQRVTLRCSPRSGDLSVYWYQQSLDQGLQFLIQYYNGEERAKGNILERFSAQQFPDLHSELNLSSLELGDSALYFCASSGTSTDTQYFGPGTRLTVL.

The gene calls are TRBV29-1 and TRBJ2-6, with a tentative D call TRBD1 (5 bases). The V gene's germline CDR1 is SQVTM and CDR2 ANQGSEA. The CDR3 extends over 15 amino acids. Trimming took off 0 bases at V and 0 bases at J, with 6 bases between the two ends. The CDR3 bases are TGCAGCGTTGAAGACAGGGCCTCTGGGGCCAACGTCCTGACTTTC. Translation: CSVEDRASGANVLTF. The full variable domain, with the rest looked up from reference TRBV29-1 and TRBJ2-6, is SAVISQKPSRDICQRGTSLTIQCQVDSQVTMMFWYRQQPGQSLTLIATANQGSEATYESGFVIDKFPISRPNLTFSTLTVSNMSPEDSSIYLCSVEDRASGANVLTFGAGSRLTVL.

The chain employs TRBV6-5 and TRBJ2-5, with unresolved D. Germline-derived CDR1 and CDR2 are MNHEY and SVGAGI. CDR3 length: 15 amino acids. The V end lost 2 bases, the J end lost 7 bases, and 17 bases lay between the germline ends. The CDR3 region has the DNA TGTGCCAGCAGTTACCGAAGGCCCCGGGTTGGGACCCAGTACTTC. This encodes CASSYRRPRVGTQYF.

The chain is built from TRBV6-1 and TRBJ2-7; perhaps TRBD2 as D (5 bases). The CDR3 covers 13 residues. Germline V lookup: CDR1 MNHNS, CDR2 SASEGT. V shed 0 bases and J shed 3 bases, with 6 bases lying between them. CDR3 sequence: CASSEAGSYEQYF. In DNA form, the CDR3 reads TGTGCCAGCAGTGAAGCGGGGAGCTACGAGCAGTACTTC.

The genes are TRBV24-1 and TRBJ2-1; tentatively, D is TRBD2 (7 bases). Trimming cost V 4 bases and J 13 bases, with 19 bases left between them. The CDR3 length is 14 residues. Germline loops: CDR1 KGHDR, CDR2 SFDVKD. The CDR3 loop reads CATSEQGGDIDQFF. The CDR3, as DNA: TGTGCCACCAGTGAACAGGGAGGGGACATTGATCAGTTCTTC.

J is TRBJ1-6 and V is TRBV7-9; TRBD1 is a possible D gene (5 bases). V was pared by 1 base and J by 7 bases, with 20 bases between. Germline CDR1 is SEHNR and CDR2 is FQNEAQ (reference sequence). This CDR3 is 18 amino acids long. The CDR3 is CASSLDSQGRAGNSPLHF. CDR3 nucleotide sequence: TGTGCCAGCAGCTTAGACAGCCAGGGAAGGGCTGGGAATTCACCCCTCCACTTT. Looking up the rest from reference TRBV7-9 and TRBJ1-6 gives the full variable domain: DTGVSQNPRHKITKRGQNVTFRCDPISEHNRLYWYRQTLGQGPEFLTYFQNEAQLEKSRLLSDRFSAERPKGSFSTLEIQRTEQGDSAMYLCASSLDSQGRAGNSPLHFGNGTRLTVT.

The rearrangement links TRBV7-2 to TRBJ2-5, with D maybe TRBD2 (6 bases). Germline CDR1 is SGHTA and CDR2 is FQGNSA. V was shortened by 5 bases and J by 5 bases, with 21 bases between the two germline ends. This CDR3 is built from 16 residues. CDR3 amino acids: CASSPPGRGRGETQYF. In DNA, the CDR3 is TGTGCCAGCAGCCCACCGGGTAGGGGCCGGGGGGAGACCCAGTACTTC.

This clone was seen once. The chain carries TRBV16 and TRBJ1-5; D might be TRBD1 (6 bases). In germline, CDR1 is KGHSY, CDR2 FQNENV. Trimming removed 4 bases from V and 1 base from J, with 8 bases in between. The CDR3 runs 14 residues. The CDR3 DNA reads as TGTGCCAGCAGCCCAACAGGGAGCAATCAGCCCCAGCATTTT. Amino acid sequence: CASSPTGSNQPQHF.

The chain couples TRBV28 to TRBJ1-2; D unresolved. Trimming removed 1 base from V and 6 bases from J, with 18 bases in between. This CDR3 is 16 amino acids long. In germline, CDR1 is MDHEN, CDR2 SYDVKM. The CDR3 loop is CASSLYHPQSGNGYTF. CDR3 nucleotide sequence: TGTGCCAGCAGTTTATATCACCCACAGTCGGGTAATGGCTACACCTTC.

CDR3 coding DNA: TGTGCCAGCAGGGTTAATAGAATCACTGAAGCTTTCTTT. It specifies CASRVNRITEAFF. J is TRBJ1-1 and V is TRBV6-5; D uncertain. V was clipped by 6 bases and J by 4 bases, with 12 bases between them. The CDR3 contains 13 residues. Germline V lookup: CDR1 MNHEY, CDR2 SVGAGI.

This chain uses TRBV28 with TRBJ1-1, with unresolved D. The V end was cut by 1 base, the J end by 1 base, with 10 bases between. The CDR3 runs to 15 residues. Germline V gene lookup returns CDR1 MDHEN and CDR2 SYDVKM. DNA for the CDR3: TGTGCCAGCAGTTTATTCGACATCTGGAACACTGAAGCTTTCTTT. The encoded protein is CASSLFDIWNTEAFF.

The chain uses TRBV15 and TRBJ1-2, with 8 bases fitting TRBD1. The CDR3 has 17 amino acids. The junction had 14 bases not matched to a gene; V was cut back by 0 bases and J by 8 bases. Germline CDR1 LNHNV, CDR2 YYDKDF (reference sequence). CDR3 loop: CATSRDSVGQGVTGYTF. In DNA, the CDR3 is TGTGCCACCAGCAGAGATTCGGTCGGACAGGGAGTCACAGGCTACACCTTC.